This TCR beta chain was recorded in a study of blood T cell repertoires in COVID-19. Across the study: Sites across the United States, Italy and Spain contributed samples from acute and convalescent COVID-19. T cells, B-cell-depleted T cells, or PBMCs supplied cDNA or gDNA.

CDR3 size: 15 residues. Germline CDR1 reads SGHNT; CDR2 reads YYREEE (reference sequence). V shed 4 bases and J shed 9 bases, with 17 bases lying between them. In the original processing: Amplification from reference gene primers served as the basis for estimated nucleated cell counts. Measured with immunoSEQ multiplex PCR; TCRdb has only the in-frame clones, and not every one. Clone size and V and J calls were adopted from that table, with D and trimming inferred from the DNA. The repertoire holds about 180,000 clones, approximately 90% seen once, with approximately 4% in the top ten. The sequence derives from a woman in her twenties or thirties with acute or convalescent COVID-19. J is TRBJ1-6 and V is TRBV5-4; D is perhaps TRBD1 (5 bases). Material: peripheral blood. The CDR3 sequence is CASSPTGGAGSPLHF. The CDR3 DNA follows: TGTGCCAGCAGCCCCACTGGGGGAGCGGGTTCACCCCTCCACTTT.